This TCR beta chain was profiled in a study of shared clonotypes between healthy human individuals. Details on this clone: The target antigen is unknown.

Whole-study findings and limits: Around 5% of naive CD4 clonotypes were common to a few donors.

Data came from immunoSEQ multiplex PCR; TCRdb stores just in-frame clones and leaves some out. The sample consists of 2 million to 2.5 million clones, 80% to 95% of them appearing once. The clonotype originates from a man aged 18 to 30 in good health. Some clones in this sample may be carry-over from other donors' samples. The sample taken for sequencing was naive CD4+ T cells from PBMCs. Subset denoted: CD45RA+ positively selected.

Here the CDR3 DNA reads TGCAGTGGGGTGGACAGCATTAACACTGAAGCTTTCTTT. This sequence encodes CSGVDSINTEAFF. This chain connects TRBV29-1 to TRBJ1-1, with D maybe TRBD1 (6 bases). The CDR3 sequence is 13 residues long. Germline V gene sequence: CDR1 SQVTM, CDR2 ANQGSEA.